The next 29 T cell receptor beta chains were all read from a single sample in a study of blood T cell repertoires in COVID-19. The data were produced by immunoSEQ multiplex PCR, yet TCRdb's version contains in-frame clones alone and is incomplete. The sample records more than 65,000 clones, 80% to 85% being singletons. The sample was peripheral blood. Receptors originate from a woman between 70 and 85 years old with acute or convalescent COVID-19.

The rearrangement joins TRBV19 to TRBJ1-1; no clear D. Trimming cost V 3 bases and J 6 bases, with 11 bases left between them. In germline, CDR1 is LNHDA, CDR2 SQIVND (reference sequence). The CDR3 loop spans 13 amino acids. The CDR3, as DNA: TGTGCCAGTAGTATCTCGCGGGGAGCTGAAGCTTTCTTT. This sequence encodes CASSISRGAEAFF.

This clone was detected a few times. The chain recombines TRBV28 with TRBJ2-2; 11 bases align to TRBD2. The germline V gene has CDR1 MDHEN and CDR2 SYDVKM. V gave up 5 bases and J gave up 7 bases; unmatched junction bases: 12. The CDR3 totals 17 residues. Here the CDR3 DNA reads TGTGCCAGCAGTCAAATAGCGGGAGGGCCCTCCAGCGGGGAGCTGTTTTTT. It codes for CASSQIAGGPSSGELFF.

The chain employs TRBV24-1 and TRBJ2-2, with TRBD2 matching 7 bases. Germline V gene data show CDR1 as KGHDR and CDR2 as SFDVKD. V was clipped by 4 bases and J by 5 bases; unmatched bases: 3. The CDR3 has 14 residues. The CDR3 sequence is CATSDPGGTGELFF. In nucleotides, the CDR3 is TGTGCCACCAGTGACCCGGGGGGAACCGGGGAGCTGTTTTTT.

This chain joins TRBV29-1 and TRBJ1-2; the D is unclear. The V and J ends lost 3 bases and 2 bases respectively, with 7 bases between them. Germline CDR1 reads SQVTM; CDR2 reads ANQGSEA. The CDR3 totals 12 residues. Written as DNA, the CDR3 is TGCAGCGTTGATTCGAGGAACTATGGCTACACCTTC. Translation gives CSVDSRNYGYTF.

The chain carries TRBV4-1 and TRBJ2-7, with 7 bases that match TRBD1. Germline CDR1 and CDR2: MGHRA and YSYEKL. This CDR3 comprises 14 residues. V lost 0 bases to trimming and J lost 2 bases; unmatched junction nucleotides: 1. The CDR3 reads CASSQEQGAYEQYF. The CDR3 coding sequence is TGCGCCAGCAGCCAAGAGCAGGGGGCCTACGAGCAGTACTTC.

The CDR3 coding sequence is TGTGCCAGCAGCCAAGAGGGGACAGGGAACTACGAGCAGTACTTC. Translating it yields CASSQEGTGNYEQYF. The rearrangement links TRBV4-2 to TRBJ2-7, with 9 bases lining up with TRBD1. Losses at the gene ends were 0 bases for V and 3 bases for J; bases not matched to a gene: 3. Germline lookup yields CDR1 LGHNA and CDR2 YNFKEQ. This CDR3 contains 15 residues.

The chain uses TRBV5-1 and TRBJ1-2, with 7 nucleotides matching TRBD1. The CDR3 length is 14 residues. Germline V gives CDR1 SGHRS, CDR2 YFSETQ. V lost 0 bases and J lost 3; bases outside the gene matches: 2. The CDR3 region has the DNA TGCGCCAGCAGCTTGGGGGGACAGTACTATGGCTACACCTTC. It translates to CASSLGGQYYGYTF.

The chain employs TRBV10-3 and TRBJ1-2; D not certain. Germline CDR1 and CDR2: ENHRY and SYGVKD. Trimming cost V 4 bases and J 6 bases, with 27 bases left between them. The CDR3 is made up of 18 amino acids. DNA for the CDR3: TGTGCCATCAGTGGGCGCGCAAGCGGAGGTCCGGAGACGGATGGCTACACCTTC. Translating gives CAISGRASGGPETDGYTF.

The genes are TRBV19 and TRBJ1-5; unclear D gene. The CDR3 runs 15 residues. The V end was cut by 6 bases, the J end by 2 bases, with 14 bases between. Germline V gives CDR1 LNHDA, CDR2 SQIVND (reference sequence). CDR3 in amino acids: CASSNFTRGNQPQHF. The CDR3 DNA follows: TGTGCCAGTAGCAATTTCACGAGGGGCAATCAGCCCCAGCATTTT.

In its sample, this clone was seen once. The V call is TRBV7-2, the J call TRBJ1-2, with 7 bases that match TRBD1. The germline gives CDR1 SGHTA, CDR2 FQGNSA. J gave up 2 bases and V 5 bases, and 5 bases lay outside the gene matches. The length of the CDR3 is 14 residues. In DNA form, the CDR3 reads TGTGCCAGCAGCAAGACAGGGTCCAACTATGGCTACACCTTC. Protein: CASSKTGSNYGYTF.

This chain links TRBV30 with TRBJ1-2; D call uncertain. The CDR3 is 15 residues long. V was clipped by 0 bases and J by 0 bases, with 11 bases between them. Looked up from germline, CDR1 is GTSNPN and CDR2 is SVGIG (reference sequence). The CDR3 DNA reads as TGTGCCTGGAGTGTACCGGGAGAACCTAACTATGGCTACACCTTC. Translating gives CAWSVPGEPNYGYTF.

The CDR3 nucleotides read TGTGCCATCAGTGCTGGACAGGGTGCCTACGAGCAGTACTTC. Amino acids: CAISAGQGAYEQYF. The J gene is TRBJ2-7, the V gene TRBV10-3; 8 bases are shared with TRBD1. CDR3 length: 14 amino acids. Germline V gene data show CDR1 as ENHRY and CDR2 as SYGVKD. Trimming at V came to 4 bases and at J to 2 bases, leaving 4 bases not matched to a gene.

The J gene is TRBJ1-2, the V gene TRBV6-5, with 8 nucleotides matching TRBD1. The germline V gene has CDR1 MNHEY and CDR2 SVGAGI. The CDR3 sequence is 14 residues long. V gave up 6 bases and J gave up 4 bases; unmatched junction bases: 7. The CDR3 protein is CASSQQGGSYGYTF. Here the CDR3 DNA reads TGTGCCAGCAGCCAACAGGGGGGGAGCTATGGCTACACCTTC.

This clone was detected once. CDR3 coding DNA: TGTGCCAGTCGCTCGGGGGGGCATAATGAAAAACTGTTTTTT. Amino acid sequence: CASRSGGHNEKLFF. V and J are TRBV28 and TRBJ1-4; TRBD1 might be the D (6 bases). CDR3 length: 14 amino acids. V lost 9 bases to trimming and J lost 4 bases, with 15 bases between them. Germline V gene sequence: CDR1 MDHEN, CDR2 SYDVKM. The full variable domain, rest sourced from reference TRBV28 and TRBJ1-4, is DVKVTQSSRYLVKRTGEKVFLECVQDMDHENMFWYRQDPGLGLRLIYFSYDVKMKEKGDIPEGYSVSREKKERFSLILESASTNQTSMYLCASRSGGHNEKLFFGSGTQLSVL.

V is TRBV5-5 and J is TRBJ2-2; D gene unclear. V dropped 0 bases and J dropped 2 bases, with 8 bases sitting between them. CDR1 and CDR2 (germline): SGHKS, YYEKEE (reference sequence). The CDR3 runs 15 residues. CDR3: CASSLASHNTGELFF. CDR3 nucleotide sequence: TGTGCCAGCAGCTTGGCAAGCCACAACACCGGGGAGCTGTTTTTT. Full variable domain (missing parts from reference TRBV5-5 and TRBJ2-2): DAGVTQSPTHLIKTRGQQVTLRCSPISGHKSVSWYQQVLGQGPQFIFQYYEKEERGRGNFPDRFSARQFPNYSSELNVNALLLGDSALYLCASSLASHNTGELFFGEGSRLTVL.

The CDR3 sequence: CASSLNPGATYEQYF. The CDR3 DNA follows: TGTGCCAGCAGCTTAAATCCGGGAGCGACCTACGAGCAGTACTTC. This chain joins TRBV7-6 and TRBJ2-7; D might be TRBD2 (6 bases). The CDR3 has 15 amino acids. Germline loops: CDR1 SGHVS, CDR2 FNYEAQ. V lost 2 bases and J lost 2, with 13 bases in between.

This chain's CDR3 is CAISEATSVSGNTIYF. The CDR3 nucleotides are TGTGCCATCAGTGAGGCGACTAGTGTCTCTGGAAACACCATATATTTT. This chain uses TRBV10-3 with TRBJ1-3; D is undetermined. Trimming took off 2 bases at V and 0 bases at J, with 11 bases between the two ends. The germline V gene encodes CDR1 ENHRY and CDR2 SYGVKD. The CDR3 runs to 16 residues.

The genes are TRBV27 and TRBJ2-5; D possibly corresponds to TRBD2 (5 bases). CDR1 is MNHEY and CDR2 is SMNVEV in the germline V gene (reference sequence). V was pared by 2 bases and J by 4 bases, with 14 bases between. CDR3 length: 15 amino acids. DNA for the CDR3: TGTGCCAGCAGTTTACGCGCCAGTCGGGGAGAGACCCAGTACTTC. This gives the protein CASSLRASRGETQYF.

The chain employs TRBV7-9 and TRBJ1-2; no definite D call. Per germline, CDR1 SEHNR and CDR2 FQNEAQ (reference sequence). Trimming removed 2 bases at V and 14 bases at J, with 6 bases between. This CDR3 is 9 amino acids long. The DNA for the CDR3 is TGTGCCAGCAGCTTACGGGGAACCTTC. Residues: CASSLRGTF. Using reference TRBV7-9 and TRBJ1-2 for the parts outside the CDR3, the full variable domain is DTGVSQNPRHKITKRGQNVTFRCDPISEHNRLYWYRQTLGQGPEFLTYFQNEAQLEKSRLLSDRFSAERPKGSFSTLEIQRTEQGDSAMYLCASSLRGTFGSGTRLTVV.

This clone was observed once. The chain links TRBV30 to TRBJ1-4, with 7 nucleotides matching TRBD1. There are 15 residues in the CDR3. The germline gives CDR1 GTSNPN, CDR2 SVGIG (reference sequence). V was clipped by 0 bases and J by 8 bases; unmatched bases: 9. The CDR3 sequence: CAWSVGQRNSEKLFF. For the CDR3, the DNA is TGTGCCTGGAGTGTGGGACAGAGAAATTCAGAAAAACTGTTTTTT.

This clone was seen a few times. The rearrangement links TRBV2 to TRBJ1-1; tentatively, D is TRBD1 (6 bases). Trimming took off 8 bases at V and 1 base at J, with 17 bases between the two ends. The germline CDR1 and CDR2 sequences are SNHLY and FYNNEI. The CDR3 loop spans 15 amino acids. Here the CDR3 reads CASRPLGHQNTEAFF. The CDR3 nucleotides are TGTGCCAGCCGGCCCTTGGGACATCAGAACACTGAAGCTTTCTTT.

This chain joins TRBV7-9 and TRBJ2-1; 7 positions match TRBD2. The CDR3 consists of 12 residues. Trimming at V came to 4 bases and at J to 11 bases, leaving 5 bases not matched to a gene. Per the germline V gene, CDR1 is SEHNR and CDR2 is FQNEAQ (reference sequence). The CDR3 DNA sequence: TGTGCCAGCAGCTCTGGGACTACGCAGCAGTTCTTC. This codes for CASSSGTTQQFF.

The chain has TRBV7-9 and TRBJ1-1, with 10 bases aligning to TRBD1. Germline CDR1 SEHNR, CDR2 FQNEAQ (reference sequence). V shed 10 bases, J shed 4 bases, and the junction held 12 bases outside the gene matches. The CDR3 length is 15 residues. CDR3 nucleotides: TGTGCCACTCAGTGGGGGACAGGGGCTTCCACTGAAGCTTTCTTT. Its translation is CATQWGTGASTEAFF.

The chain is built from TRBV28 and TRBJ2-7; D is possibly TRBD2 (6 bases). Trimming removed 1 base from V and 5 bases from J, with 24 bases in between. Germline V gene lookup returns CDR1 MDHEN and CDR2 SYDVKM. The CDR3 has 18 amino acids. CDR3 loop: CASSLSAGTVGLLNEQYF. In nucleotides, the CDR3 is TGTGCCAGCAGTTTATCAGCCGGGACTGTCGGGCTACTGAACGAGCAGTACTTC.

Here the CDR3 reads CASSDQGGEGQPQHF. CDR3 sequence (DNA): TGTGCCAGTAGTGATCAGGGGGGCGAGGGACAGCCCCAGCATTTT. The rearrangement uses TRBV19 and TRBJ1-5; 7 bases are a match to TRBD1. Unmatched junction bases numbered 11, after V lost 5 bases and J lost 7 bases. The CDR3 consists of 15 residues. The germline V gene has CDR1 LNHDA and CDR2 SQIVND (reference sequence). Full variable domain (outside the CDR3, taken from reference TRBV19 and TRBJ1-5): DGGITQSPKYLFRKEGQNVTLSCEQNLNHDAMYWYRQDPGQGLRLIYYSQIVNDFQKGDIAEGYSVSREKKESFPLTVTSAQKNPTAFYLCASSDQGGEGQPQHFGDGTRLSIL.

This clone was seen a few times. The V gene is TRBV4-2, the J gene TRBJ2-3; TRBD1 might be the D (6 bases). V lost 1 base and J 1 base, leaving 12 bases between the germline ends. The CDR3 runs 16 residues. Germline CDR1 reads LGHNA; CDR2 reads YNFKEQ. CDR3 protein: CASSQVGQARTDTQYF. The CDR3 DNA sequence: TGTGCCAGCAGCCAAGTGGGACAAGCCCGCACAGATACGCAGTATTTT.

DNA of the CDR3: TGCGCCAGCAGCTTGGGGTCCAGGGATATGAACACTGAAGCTTTCTTT. Amino acids: CASSLGSRDMNTEAFF. V is TRBV5-1 and J is TRBJ1-1; D is possibly TRBD1 (5 bases). This CDR3 comprises 16 residues. V lost 0 bases to trimming and J lost 0 bases, with 12 bases between them. Germline CDR1 SGHRS, CDR2 YFSETQ.

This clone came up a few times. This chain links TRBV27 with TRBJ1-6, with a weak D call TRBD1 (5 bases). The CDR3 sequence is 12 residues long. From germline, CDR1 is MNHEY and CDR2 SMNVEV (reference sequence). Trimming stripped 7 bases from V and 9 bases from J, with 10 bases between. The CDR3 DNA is TGTGCCAGCACCGTAGGGGCTTCACCCCTCCACTTT. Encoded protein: CASTVGASPLHF.

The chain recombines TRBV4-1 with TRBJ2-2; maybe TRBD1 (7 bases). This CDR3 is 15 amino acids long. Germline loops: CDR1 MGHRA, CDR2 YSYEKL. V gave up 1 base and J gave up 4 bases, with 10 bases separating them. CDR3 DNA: TGCGCCAGCAGCCAAGGGAGGGGGCGCACCGGGGAGCTGTTTTTT. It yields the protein CASSQGRGRTGELFF.